Below are 3 T cell receptor beta chains sequenced from a single sample in a study of blood T cell repertoires in COVID-19. Generated by immunoSEQ multiplex PCR, the TCRdb table keeps only in-frame clones and is missing some. The table shows about 200,000 clones, with about four fifths occurring only once. The sample taken for sequencing was peripheral blood. The receptor set was obtained from a woman aged 40-49 years with active or convalescent COVID-19.

The V call is TRBV3-1 (or the pseudogene TRBV3-2), the J call TRBJ2-1; 9 bases match TRBD2. From germline, CDR1 is LGHDT and CDR2 YNNKEL (reference sequence). The trim removed 0 bases at V and 3 bases at J, leaving 3 bases unmatched. This CDR3 is 16 amino acids long. The CDR3 bases are TGTGCCAGCAGCCAAGATCCTAGCGGGATCTACAATGAGCAGTTCTTC. Its protein is CASSQDPSGIYNEQFF.

This rearrangement joins TRBV6-5 to TRBJ1-1, with D hard to call. CDR3 length equals 15 residues. Trimming took 8 bases from V and 11 from J, leaving 27 bases between them. CDR1 is MNHEY, CDR2 SVGAGI, per germline. This chain's CDR3 is CASSVDLESKRSAFF. As DNA, the CDR3 is TGTGCCAGCTCGGTGGATTTGGAGAGTAAGAGGTCGGCTTTCTTT.

The V and J genes are TRBV7-9 and TRBJ2-1; TRBD2 might be the D (5 bases). Germline-derived CDR1 and CDR2 are SEHNR and FQNEAQ (reference sequence). The CDR3 has 15 amino acids. V lost 1 base to trimming and J lost 4 bases, with 11 bases between them. The chain's CDR3 is CASSLVKSGYNEQFF. CDR3 sequence (DNA): TGTGCCAGCAGCTTAGTAAAGTCGGGGTACAATGAGCAGTTCTTC.